This entry concerns a single T cell receptor beta chain. Germline assignment: CDR1 MNHEY and CDR2 SVGEGT. The CDR3 loop spans 18 amino acids. V was pared by 2 bases and J by 0 bases, with 7 bases of the junction left unmatched. Some clones are missing from TCRdb's copy, which holds only in-frame ones; the method was immunoSEQ multiplex PCR. The sample includes about 400,000 clones, about 90% of them seen just once. The data were taken from a study of blood T cell repertoires in COVID-19. The clonotype originates from a young woman who had recovered from COVID-19. The sequenced material came from PBMCs or T cells enriched from blood (not recorded which). The V and J genes are TRBV6-2 or TRBV6-3 and TRBJ1-5, with TRBD1 identical over 10 bases. The CDR3 bases are TGTGCCAGCAGTTACGTCCCGGGACAGGGGTATAGCAATCAGCCCCAGCATTTT. This translates into CASSYVPGQGYSNQPQHF.